The 26 T cell receptor beta chains below all came from one sample that was sequenced in a study of T-cell memory formation after mild COVID-19 (dated by TCRdb to about 2021). Receptors were amplified or captured by 5' RACE. Sequenced using an Illumina NovaSeq 6000. The public reads were reprocessed in TCRdb via fastp at Q25 and MiXCR, keeping in-frame beta chains. Rows are combined by CDR3 protein, so each entry shows the most common genes and DNA. The sample includes about 360,000 distinct CDR3 sequences, with roughly an eighth observed a single time. Less than 25% of the sample is held by the ten biggest clonotypes. The sequenced sample was PBMCs or a T cell subset sorted from them (not recorded which). The receptors derive from a man aged 18 to 35 who had mild COVID-19 (a few samples of this study predate the infection). The sample titles of this study are shuffled in the database, so cell type and time point are left out; the donor was told from shared clones.

In its sample, this clonotype was seen a few times. The V gene is TRBV4-3, the J gene TRBJ1-6; D is unresolved. V shed 0 bases and J shed 7 bases, with 16 bases lying between them. The CDR3 spans 17 residues. Germline CDR1 LGHNA, CDR2 YSLEER. In DNA form, the CDR3 reads TGCGCCAGCAGCCAAGATCTTGTAAGGACTGGAAATTCACCCCTCCACTTT. Amino acid sequence: CASSQDLVRTGNSPLHF.

V gene TRBV29-1 combines with J gene TRBJ2-3; D uncertain. Per germline, CDR1 SQVTM and CDR2 ANQGSEA. Trimming cost V 2 bases and J 3 bases, with 9 bases left between them. The CDR3 length is 13 residues. DNA of the CDR3: TGCAGCGTTGAACCGGTGGGGACAGATACGCAGTATTTT. Its translation is CSVEPVGTDTQYF.

V and J are TRBV12-3 or TRBV12-4 and TRBJ2-5; TRBD1 matches 7 bases. The CDR3 totals 13 residues. The ends lost 5 bases at V and 3 bases at J; junction bases unmatched: 3. The CDR3: CASSPGTEETQYF. The DNA for the CDR3 is TGTGCCAGCAGTCCGGGGACAGAAGAGACCCAGTACTTC.

The chain uses TRBV6-5 and TRBJ2-3, with D perhaps given as TRBD1 or TRBD2 (5 bases each). Trimming pared 6 bases from V and 7 bases from J, leaving 14 bases between. This CDR3 has 13 residues. The germline V gene has CDR1 MNHEY and CDR2 SVGAGI. The CDR3 loop is CASSRGAPNTQYF. The CDR3 coding sequence is TGTGCCAGCAGCCGAGGGGCCCCGAATACGCAGTATTTT.

The CDR3 sequence: CAKGQGGLSNYGYTF. CDR3 bases: TGTGCCAAAGGGCAGGGGGGTCTTTCTAACTATGGCTACACCTTC. V gene TRBV12-3 or TRBV12-4 combines with J gene TRBJ1-2; 7 positions agree with TRBD1. Losses at the gene ends were 10 bases for V and 0 bases for J; bases not matched to a gene: 11. This CDR3 has 15 residues.

This clonotype was seen a few times. The chain carries TRBV21-1 and TRBJ1-2. TRBV21-1 is noted as a pseudogene. This CDR3 region has 19 residues. The CDR3 DNA reads as TGTGCCAGCAGCTCCCCCGGGGCTTTGGCACCCAATCCTCACTATGGCTACACCTTC. Its protein is CASSSPGALAPNPHYGYTF.

This clonotype was detected a few times. The CDR3 DNA reads TGTGCCAGCAGTGAGGATACCTATAATTCACCCCTCCACTTT. This gives the protein CASSEDTYNSPLHF. The rearrangement uses TRBV2 and TRBJ1-6; D uncertain. The CDR3 spans 14 residues. Trimming shortened V by 3 bases and J by 2 bases, and 5 bases separated the two germline ends. The germline gives CDR1 SNHLY, CDR2 FYNNEI. The variable domain in full, completed from reference TRBV2 and TRBJ1-6, reads EPEVTQTPSHQVTQMGQEVILRCVPISNHLYFYWYRQILGQKVEFLVSFYNNEISEKSEIFDDQFSVERPDGSNFTLKIRSTKLEDSAMYFCASSEDTYNSPLHFGNGTRLTVT.

The chain uses TRBV5-5 and TRBJ1-6; TRBD1 agrees at 8 bases. Germline V lookup: CDR1 SGHKS, CDR2 YYEKEE (reference sequence). Losses at the gene ends were 1 base for V and 6 bases for J; bases not matched to a gene: 6. This CDR3 spans 16 amino acids. CDR3 in amino acids: CASSLSPTGANSPLHF. The CDR3 nucleotides read TGTGCCAGCAGCTTGTCGCCGACAGGGGCTAATTCACCCCTCCACTTT.

This clonotype occurred a few times. The chain joins TRBV13 to TRBJ2-7; TRBD1 matches at 7 bases. The CDR3 contains 15 residues. J lost 1 base, V lost 5 bases, and 8 bases had no gene match. Germline V CDR1 and CDR2: PRHDT, FYEKMQ (reference sequence). DNA for the CDR3: TGTGCCAGCAGCCGACAGGGCGTGAGGTCCTACGAGCAGTACGTC. Translating it yields CASSRQGVRSYEQYV.

This clonotype was found a few times. The chain recombines TRBV4-1 with TRBJ1-6; TRBD1 might be the D (5 bases). The length of the CDR3 is 16 residues. Trimming removed 4 bases from V and 0 bases from J, with 10 bases in between. Germline CDR1 and CDR2: MGHRA and YSYEKL. CDR3 nucleotides: TGCGCCAGCAGCCGAGGGGAGAGCTCCTATAATTCACCCCTCCACTTT. Translating gives CASSRGESSYNSPLHF.

A few counts support this clonotype. The V call is TRBV6-2 or TRBV6-3, the J call TRBJ2-7; D call uncertain. This CDR3 spans 13 amino acids. Deletions cut 6 bases from V and 0 bases from J, with 9 bases between. Germline loops: CDR1 MNHEY, CDR2 SVGEGT. The CDR3 spells CASSPDISYEQYV. CDR3 nucleotide sequence: TGTGCCAGCAGCCCCGATATCTCCTACGAGCAGTACGTC.

A single count supports this clonotype. The V and J genes are TRBV6-2 or TRBV6-3 and TRBJ2-3; 12 positions match TRBD2. The V and J ends lost 7 bases and 8 bases, in that order; junction bases with no gene match: 25. Germline CDR1 and CDR2: MNHEY and SVGEGT. The CDR3 spans 20 residues. The DNA for the CDR3 is TGTGCCAGCATCTCATATGGAGCTAGCGGGGGGGCCATAGGAGTCGGTACGCAGTATTTT. Amino acids: CASISYGASGGAIGVGTQYF.

The chain combines TRBV7-3 with TRBJ2-1; 10 nucleotides match TRBD2. The CDR3 loop spans 15 amino acids. CDR1 and CDR2 from the germline V gene are SGHTA and FQGTGA. J lost 4 bases, V lost 4 bases, and 4 bases had no gene match. CDR3 sequence: CASSSERGGYNEQFF. For the CDR3, the DNA is TGTGCCAGCAGCTCCGAGCGGGGGGGATACAATGAGCAGTTCTTC.

CDR3 residues: CAASLLNTEAFF. CDR3 bases: TGTGCCGCTAGTCTTTTGAACACTGAAGCTTTCTTT. V is TRBV7-9 and J is TRBJ1-1; no clear D gene. The CDR3 extends over 12 amino acids. Germline loops: CDR1 SEHNR, CDR2 FQNEAQ (reference sequence). V was pared by 11 bases and J by 0 bases, with 10 bases between.

This clonotype was seen a few times. The chain recombines TRBV6-1 with TRBJ2-7; D tentatively fits TRBD1 or TRBD2 (5 bases each). The germline V gene encodes CDR1 MNHNS and CDR2 SASEGT. CDR3 length: 13 residues. V shed 4 bases and J shed 3 bases, with 10 bases lying between them. This CDR3 reads CASSVGANYEQYV. DNA of the CDR3: TGTGCCAGCAGTGTCGGGGCAAACTACGAGCAGTACGTC.

CDR3 bases: TGTGCCAGCACCATTAACGAGGTTGGCACCGGGGAGCTGTTTTTT. Its translation: CASTINEVGTGELFF. The chain couples TRBV11-1 to TRBJ2-2; unclear D gene. Per germline, CDR1 SGHAT and CDR2 FQDESV (reference sequence). The germline V and J ends were trimmed by 7 bases and 4 bases, with 16 bases remaining between them. The CDR3 loop spans 15 amino acids.

This chain connects TRBV28 to TRBJ1-2; D possibly corresponds to TRBD1 (5 bases). Per the germline V gene, CDR1 is MDHEN and CDR2 is SYDVKM. Between the trimmed V and J ends, which lost 6 bases and 4 bases, there was a span of 18 bases. The CDR3 is 15 residues long. The CDR3 protein is CASRTRTRVLYGYTF. CDR3 bases: TGTGCCAGCAGGACCCGGACAAGGGTCCTCTATGGCTACACCTTC.

This clonotype was recorded a few times. The rearrangement uses TRBV12-3 or TRBV12-4 and TRBJ2-4; D not resolved. The ends were cut back, 3 bases at V and 5 bases at J, with 11 bases in the middle. This CDR3 spans 14 amino acids. The CDR3 DNA is TGTGCCAGCAGTTTTCTGGACCACGAAAACATTCAGTACTTC. It translates to CASSFLDHENIQYF.

This clonotype was counted between two and nine times. The V and J genes are TRBV21-1 and TRBJ2-3. TRBV21-1 is designated a pseudogene. CDR3 length: 11 amino acids. The CDR3 here is CASSKVGKEYF. The CDR3, as DNA: TGTGCCAGCAGCAAAGTCGGAAAGGAGTATTTT.

This clonotype was observed at least ten times. The chain combines TRBV12-3 or TRBV12-4 with TRBJ1-1; 8 bases agree with TRBD1. The CDR3 sequence is 15 residues long. Losses at the gene ends were 2 bases for V and 2 bases for J; bases not matched to a gene: 4. The CDR3 sequence is CASSLQGAGNTEAFF. The CDR3 DNA sequence: TGTGCCAGCAGTTTACAGGGGGCAGGAAACACTGAAGCTTTCTTT.

This clonotype has ten or more counts. This sequence joins TRBV11-2 and TRBJ2-1; TRBD2 might be the D (6 bases). Trimming shortened V by 5 bases and J by 2 bases, and 16 bases separated the two germline ends. This CDR3 is built from 16 residues. Germline assignment: CDR1 SGHAT and CDR2 FQNNGV. CDR3 sequence: CASSPRGAFTYNEQFF. In DNA form, the CDR3 reads TGTGCCAGCAGCCCCCGCGGGGCCTTTACCTACAATGAGCAGTTCTTC. Full variable domain (remainder filled in from reference TRBV11-2 and TRBJ2-1): EAGVAQSPRYKIIEKRQSVAFWCNPISGHATLYWYQQILGQGPKLLIQFQNNGVVDDSQLPKDRFSAERLKGVDSTLKIQPAKLEDSAVYLCASSPRGAFTYNEQFFGPGTRLTVL.

This clonotype was recorded a few times. V is TRBV5-1 and J is TRBJ2-2, with no clear D. Trimming removed 3 bases from V and 0 bases from J, with 12 bases in between. The CDR3 is made up of 16 amino acids. Germline V gene lookup returns CDR1 SGHRS and CDR2 YFSETQ. The DNA for the CDR3 is TGCGCCAGCAGCTCTGGACCCTCAACGAACACCGGGGAGCTGTTTTTT. As protein: CASSSGPSTNTGELFF.

This clonotype was seen a handful of times. This chain connects TRBV9 to TRBJ1-2; 9 bases line up with TRBD1. J was trimmed by 5 bases and V by 3 bases; bases with no gene match: 11. Germline CDR1 SGDLS, CDR2 YYNGEE. CDR3 length equals 16 residues. The CDR3 protein is CASSARDRALAYGYTF. Written as DNA, the CDR3 is TGTGCCAGCAGCGCCCGGGACAGGGCCCTCGCTTATGGCTACACCTTC.

The chain joins TRBV2 to TRBJ2-2; TRBD1 aligns across 9 bases. This CDR3 spans 14 amino acids. Trimming took 9 bases from V and 7 from J; bases not matched to a gene: 9. The germline gives CDR1 SNHLY, CDR2 FYNNEI. This chain's CDR3 is CARRGQGGGGELFF. CDR3 DNA: TGTGCCAGGAGGGGACAGGGAGGCGGCGGGGAGCTGTTTTTT. Full variable domain (outside the CDR3, taken from reference TRBV2 and TRBJ2-2): EPEVTQTPSHQVTQMGQEVILRCVPISNHLYFYWYRQILGQKVEFLVSFYNNEISEKSEIFDDQFSVERPDGSNFTLKIRSTKLEDSAMYFCARRGQGGGGELFFGEGSRLTVL.

The chain is built from TRBV5-1 and TRBJ1-6; D remains ambiguous. The length of the CDR3 is 16 residues. Trimming left V 0 bases short and J 0 bases short, with 7 bases between. Germline loops: CDR1 SGHRS, CDR2 YFSETQ. DNA for the CDR3: TGCGCCAGCAGCTTGGGGGAGAGCTCCTATAATTCACCCCTCCACTTT. Its translation: CASSLGESSYNSPLHF. Full variable domain (outside the CDR3, taken from reference TRBV5-1 and TRBJ1-6): KAGVTQTPRYLIKTRGQQVTLSCSPISGHRSVSWYQQTPGQGLQFLFEYFSETQRNKGNFPGRFSGRQFSNSRSEMNVSTLELGDSALYLCASSLGESSYNSPLHFGNGTRLTVT.

The CDR3 here is CSARVGGSGGVDTQYF. CDR3 in DNA: TGCAGTGCTAGAGTTGGAGGTAGCGGGGGAGTAGATACGCAGTATTTT. This chain links TRBV20-1 with TRBJ2-3, with 9 positions matching TRBD2. The CDR3 runs 16 residues. With 1 base clipped from V and 5 bases from J, the junction kept 10 bases outside the gene matches. CDR1 is DFQATT, CDR2 SNEGSKA, per germline (reference sequence).